Each of the 26 T cell receptor beta chains below was sequenced from the same sample in a study of technical replicates of blood from a handful of donors. The repertoire was sequenced with immunoSEQ multiplex PCR; TCRdb's copy has only in-frame clones and lacks some. The sample lists around 80,000 clones, approximately 89% occurring once. Material: T cells isolated from PBMCs. All receptors come from a human donor in good health.

V gene TRBV28 combines with J gene TRBJ1-1, with D hard to call. CDR3 length equals 11 residues. The germline V gene has CDR1 MDHEN and CDR2 SYDVKM. V was shortened by 8 bases and J by 8 bases, with 12 bases between the two germline ends. For the CDR3, the DNA is TGTGCCAGCCGGAAGCCCAGGGAAGCTTTCTTT. As protein: CASRKPREAFF.

This sequence joins TRBV6-4 and TRBJ2-3; D not certain. The CDR3 is 14 residues long. Trimming left V 3 bases short and J 0 bases short, with 7 bases between. The germline CDR1 and CDR2 sequences are MRHNA and SNTAGT. The chain's CDR3 is CASSESLSTDTQYF. As DNA, the CDR3 is TGTGCCAGCAGTGAGTCACTTAGCACAGATACGCAGTATTTT.

The DNA of the CDR3 is TGTGCCAGCAGTGAAGTATTGCAGGTCCTCCACTTT. Encoded protein: CASSEVLQVLHF. The genes are TRBV6-1 and TRBJ1-6, with D hard to call. The CDR3 runs to 12 residues. V was pared by 1 base and J by 15 bases, with 10 bases between. Germline V CDR1 and CDR2: MNHNS, SASEGT.

The rearrangement uses TRBV10-3 and TRBJ1-2; D may be TRBD1 (6 bases). This CDR3 is 15 amino acids long. Between the trimmed V and J ends, which lost 5 bases and 1 base, there was a span of 14 bases. Per the germline V gene, CDR1 is ENHRY and CDR2 is SYGVKD. The CDR3 DNA follows: TGTGCCATCAGTAACCCGGACAGCCTTAACTATGGCTACACCTTC. This translates into CAISNPDSLNYGYTF.

This chain joins TRBV7-3 and TRBJ2-3, with 10 bases lining up with TRBD2. The CDR3 totals 14 residues. V lost 5 bases to trimming and J lost 3 bases; unmatched junction nucleotides: 2. Germline V lookup: CDR1 SGHTA, CDR2 FQGTGA. The CDR3 nucleotides are TGTGCCAGCAGCCAGACTAGCGGGACAGATACGCAGTATTTT. Translation: CASSQTSGTDTQYF.

The rearrangement joins TRBV5-1 to TRBJ2-5, with 8 bases identical to TRBD2. CDR3 length: 15 amino acids. Losses at the gene ends were 4 bases for V and 5 bases for J; bases not matched to a gene: 10. Germline V gives CDR1 SGHRS, CDR2 YFSETQ. CDR3 DNA sequence: TGCGCCAGCAGCGTTAGAGAGCGGGAGAGGGAGACCCAGTACTTC. Protein product: CASSVRERERETQYF.

V usage is TRBV30 and J usage is TRBJ2-1; the match to TRBD2 covers 14 bases. The V gene's germline CDR1 is GTSNPN and CDR2 SVGIG (reference sequence). Unmatched junction bases numbered 5, after V lost 3 bases and J lost 7 bases. CDR3 size: 15 residues. CDR3 nucleotide sequence: TGTGCCTGGAGGCAGGGACTAGCGGGAGAGAATGAGCAGTTCTTC. The encoded protein is CAWRQGLAGENEQFF. The whole variable domain, remainder taken from reference TRBV30 and TRBJ2-1, is SQTIHQWPATLVQPVGSPLSLECTVEGTSNPNLYWYRQAAGRGLQLLFYSVGIGQISSEVPQNLSASRPQDRQFILSSKKLLLSDSGFYLCAWRQGLAGENEQFFGPGTRLTVL.

The chain recombines TRBV6-5 with TRBJ2-5; a possible D gene is TRBD2 (5 bases). The CDR3 has 14 residues. Per the germline V gene, CDR1 is MNHEY and CDR2 is SVGAGI. V lost 0 bases and J lost 2, with 7 bases in between. The CDR3 region has the DNA TGTGCCAGCAGTTACTCCCGCGGGCAAGAGACCCAGTACTTC. Its translation: CASSYSRGQETQYF.

This clone was detected only once. V gene TRBV20-1 combines with J gene TRBJ2-1, with a possible D match to TRBD2 (5 bases). The CDR3 has 11 residues. Germline values: CDR1 DFQATT, CDR2 SNEGSKA (reference sequence). Trimming pared 7 bases from V and 7 bases from J, leaving 11 bases between. CDR3 amino acids: CSVGSLNEQFF. As DNA, the CDR3 is TGCAGTGTTGGGAGCTTGAATGAGCAGTTCTTC.

The genes are TRBV5-4 and TRBJ2-3; 11 positions agree with TRBD2. J gave up 2 bases and V 5 bases, and 4 bases lay outside the gene matches. The CDR3 runs to 15 residues. Germline CDR1 is SGHNT and CDR2 is YYREEE (reference sequence). The CDR3 nucleotides read TGTGCCAGCAGGACTAGCGGGACTGCCACAGATACGCAGTATTTT. It yields the protein CASRTSGTATDTQYF.

This clone was observed a few times. The V gene is TRBV6-1, the J gene TRBJ1-1, with 7 bases identical to TRBD1. The J segment lost 4 bases and the V segment lost 5 bases, leaving 10 bases of the junction unmatched. Germline lookup yields CDR1 MNHNS and CDR2 SASEGT. This CDR3 contains 15 residues. CDR3 bases: TGTGCCAGCAGTCTCGATTGGACAGGAGCCACTGAAGCTTTCTTT. Amino acid sequence: CASSLDWTGATEAFF.

The rearrangement links TRBV15 to TRBJ2-7; perhaps TRBD1 as D (6 bases). This CDR3 is 13 amino acids long. The V and J ends lost 7 bases and 1 base respectively, with 11 bases between them. Germline values: CDR1 LNHNV, CDR2 YYDKDF (reference sequence). CDR3 amino acids: CATKLDRSYEQYF. The CDR3 coding sequence is TGTGCCACCAAACTCGACAGGTCCTACGAGCAGTACTTC.

The chain links TRBV10-3 to TRBJ2-2; 7 positions match TRBD1. The CDR3 is 14 amino acids. Germline values: CDR1 ENHRY, CDR2 SYGVKD. V lost 9 bases, J lost 6 bases, and 10 bases stayed unmatched. CDR3 in DNA: TGTGCCATAGCACAGGGGCCGGAGTCCGGGGAGCTGTTTTTT. Its translation is CAIAQGPESGELFF.

The chain is built from TRBV4-1 and TRBJ2-7, with TRBD1 identical over 8 bases. Unmatched junction bases numbered 2, after V lost 1 base and J lost 0 bases. The CDR3 is 15 amino acids. Germline V gene sequence: CDR1 MGHRA, CDR2 YSYEKL. DNA for the CDR3: TGCGCCAGCAGCCAAGGACAGGGGCTCTCCTACGAGCAGTACTTC. Translated: CASSQGQGLSYEQYF.

This clone was counted a single time. The rearrangement uses TRBV5-1 and TRBJ2-2, with 10 bases matching TRBD1. With 3 bases clipped from V and 6 bases from J, the junction kept 5 bases outside the gene matches. The length of the CDR3 is 15 residues. Germline V CDR1 and CDR2: SGHRS, YFSETQ. CDR3 bases: TGCGCCAGCAGCTGGGGGACAGGGGCGGCCGGGGAGCTGTTTTTT. Translating gives CASSWGTGAAGELFF.

The rearrangement links TRBV2 to TRBJ2-3; 9 nucleotides line up with TRBD2. Germline CDR1 reads SNHLY; CDR2 reads FYNNEI. V dropped 1 base and J dropped 4; count of bases not matched to a gene: 9. The length of the CDR3 is 17 residues. As DNA, the CDR3 is TGTGCCAGCAGTGAAGTTTCGGCTAGCGGGGAGGCAGATACGCAGTATTTT. Translated: CASSEVSASGEADTQYF.

V usage is TRBV9 and J usage is TRBJ2-1; TRBD2 is a possible D gene (6 bases). Germline loops: CDR1 SGDLS, CDR2 YYNGEE. The germline V and J ends were trimmed by 3 bases and 8 bases, with 12 bases remaining between them. The length of the CDR3 is 13 residues. CDR3: CASSDRLGHEQFF. Written as DNA, the CDR3 is TGTGCCAGCAGCGATCGACTAGGTCATGAGCAGTTCTTC.

J is TRBJ1-4 and V is TRBV5-1; D may be TRBD1 (5 bases). CDR1 and CDR2 (germline): SGHRS, YFSETQ. Trimming cost V 5 bases and J 8 bases, with 16 bases left between them. This CDR3 is 14 amino acids long. This CDR3 is CASRLTGGGEKLFF. In nucleotides, the CDR3 is TGCGCCAGCAGGTTAACAGGCGGAGGGGAAAAACTGTTTTTT.

This chain connects TRBV28 to TRBJ1-2; D perhaps matches TRBD1 (6 bases). V dropped 6 bases and J dropped 0 bases, with 11 bases sitting between them. In germline, CDR1 is MDHEN, CDR2 SYDVKM. This CDR3 contains 14 residues. The CDR3 sequence: CASSLGGSNYGYTF. For the CDR3, the DNA is TGTGCCAGCAGCCTAGGGGGTTCTAACTATGGCTACACCTTC.

This chain links TRBV4-1 with TRBJ2-1; 13 nucleotides line up with TRBD2. CDR3 size: 17 residues. With 3 bases clipped from V and 3 bases from J, the junction kept 5 bases outside the gene matches. Germline V gene data show CDR1 as MGHRA and CDR2 as YSYEKL. CDR3 sequence: CASSQRTSGRVYNEQFF. In DNA, the CDR3 is TGCGCCAGCAGCCAGCGTACTAGCGGGAGGGTCTACAATGAGCAGTTCTTC.

This chain joins TRBV27 and TRBJ2-3; D is unresolved. The CDR3 contains 11 residues. The V gene's germline CDR1 is MNHEY and CDR2 SMNVEV (reference sequence). V lost 5 bases to trimming and J lost 2 bases, with 2 bases between them. The CDR3 nucleotides read TGTGCCAGCAGTCACACAGATACGCAGTATTTT. Protein sequence: CASSHTDTQYF.

To note about this clone: One end of the junction varies from germline; a read error may be responsible. CDR3 loop: CASSWDRGNNEQFF. CDR3 coding DNA: TGTGCTAGCAGTTGGGACAGGGGCAACAATGAGCAGTTCTTC. V gene TRBV7-7 combines with J gene TRBJ2-1; 10 bases line up with TRBD1. Germline V gives CDR1 SSHAT, CDR2 FNYEAQ (reference sequence). The CDR3 contains 14 residues.

The V call is TRBV28, the J call TRBJ2-3, with 7 nucleotides matching TRBD2. The CDR3 totals 14 residues. Germline CDR1 reads MDHEN; CDR2 reads SYDVKM. V shed 2 bases and J 4 bases; nucleotides not matched to a gene: 3. For the CDR3, the DNA is TGTGCCAGCAGTTTAACGGGAGGACCAGATACGCAGTATTTT. It is translated as CASSLTGGPDTQYF.

This chain joins TRBV29-1 and TRBJ2-3; TRBD2 might be the D (6 bases). V lost 0 bases, J lost 4 bases, and 11 bases lay in between. This CDR3 spans 14 amino acids. CDR1 is SQVTM and CDR2 is ANQGSEA in the germline V gene. The CDR3 here is CSVEDRREADTQYF. The CDR3 nucleotides are TGCAGCGTTGAAGATCGCAGGGAGGCAGATACGCAGTATTTT.

The rearrangement links TRBV19 to TRBJ2-2; no firm D call. CDR3 length: 10 residues. V dropped 10 bases and J dropped 7 bases, with 7 bases sitting between them. Per germline, CDR1 LNHDA and CDR2 SQIVND (reference sequence). In DNA form, the CDR3 reads TGTGCCACCTGGCACGGGGAGCTGTTTTTT. This encodes CATWHGELFF.

The rearrangement joins TRBV13 to TRBJ2-1; D ambiguous. Germline V gene lookup returns CDR1 PRHDT and CDR2 FYEKMQ (reference sequence). The CDR3 extends over 13 amino acids. V was clipped by 3 bases and J by 3 bases, with 6 bases between them. CDR3 sequence (DNA): TGTGCCAGCAGCTTGGCAGACTACAATGAGCAGTTCTTC. Amino acid sequence: CASSLADYNEQFF. Full variable domain (rest looked up from reference TRBV13 and TRBJ2-1): AAGVIQSPRHLIKEKRETATLKCYPIPRHDTVYWYQQGPGQDPQFLISFYEKMQSDKGSIPDRFSAQQFSDYHSELNMSSLELGDSALYFCASSLADYNEQFFGPGTRLTVL.